The entry that follows covers one T cell receptor beta chain sequence. Many counts were recorded for this clonotype. It lacks a known antigen. Base qualities are not at hand, and no much larger clone is one base apart. cDNA synthesis used template-switch 5'RACE with a primer carrying a 10-nucleotide random unique molecular identifier tagging each TCR transcript. Every sequencing run covered 15-18 subjects and yielded more than 160 million TCR-beta sequences. Total RNA was extracted with the RNeasy kit. The KAPA Real-time Library Amplification kit was used to amplify TCR-beta VDJ regions with primers targeting the TCR constant region and the 5'RACE anchor. Sample indexes and Illumina adaptors were added in a first PCR, after which library yield was increased in a second PCR. The roughly 650 bp TCR product was size-selected on a 2% E-gel SizeSelection system after Ampure bead purification. Library quality was checked on a Bioanalyzer, concentration was measured with Qubit, and libraries were quantified with the Kapa Library Quantification kit before pooling. Libraries were sequenced paired-end 2 x 150 bp on an Illumina HiSeq 2500. To increase sequence diversity, roughly 24-30% phiX was spiked into each library pool. As for the original processing: The UMI-based MiGEC pipeline processed quality-filtered reads and removed over 80% of raw TCR sequences during error correction. VDJ genes were aligned to IMGT germline references, and clonotypes were defined by unique CDR3 amino acid sequence plus V-J genes. VDJtools evaluated clonal expansion, Shannon diversity and CDR3 relatedness (CalcPairwiseDistances, ClusterSamples); CLCbio workbench built phylogenetic trees. Clones with at least 8 unique UMIs were defined as expanded, with this threshold being based on coefficient-of-variation modelling across technical triplicates. The raw public reads went through TCRdb reprocessing: fastp at Q25, MiXCR clone calling, in-frame beta chains kept. Entries are consolidated by CDR3 protein sequence, retaining the most common genes and DNA. TCRdb assigned the V and J calls; the authors' analysis was not used. For this sample the table gives 60,000 to 90,000 distinct CDR3 sequences, of which approximately 10% were detected only once. The top ten clones comprise more than 9% of the sample.

Explained via the paper, the time point label denotes: longitudinal time-point 1 (baseline). Blood bank volunteers in Maryland, USA served as the healthy controls. For unsorted PBMC libraries, 2 million PBMCs were used after storage in RNAlater at -80 degrees C until RNA extraction. Peripheral blood was subjected to Ficoll-Hypaque density gradient centrifugation to isolate PBMCs, which were then cryopreserved in liquid nitrogen. According to the germline V gene, CDR1 reads SGHTA and CDR2 reads FQGNSA. The junction shows trimming of 2 bases on V and 3 bases on J, plus 8 bases between the germline ends. The CDR3 contains 13 residues, cysteine and phenylalanine counted. The CDR3 DNA has 39 bases and is translated from base 1. This entry is derived from a study of neurological immune-mediated disorders (dated by TCRdb to between 2017 and 2020). Context from the whole study: Peripheral blood TCR-beta repertoires from HTLV-I-associated myelopathy (HAM/TSP) patients, multiple sclerosis patients and healthy controls were compared by UMI-based sequencing. The 90 to 120 TCR-beta libraries covered PBMC samples along with longitudinal samples, technical triplicates, and paired sorted CD4+ and CD8+ T-cell subsets. Longitudinal HAM/TSP and healthy donors had 3 time-points each (roughly 3-40 month intervals). The cohort was made up of about 65 subjects, consisting of some 14 HAM/TSP patients, 35 or so multiple sclerosis patients and 20 healthy controls.

The study at large found these results: TCR clonal expansion was highest in HAM/TSP patients and lowest in MS patients, with MS patients falling below even healthy controls. No identical CDR3 amino acid sequences were found to be shared among expanded clones across subjects, suggesting that TCR-beta repertoires were private in all groups.

The sample was PBMCs. The sequence came from a man aged 25 to 40 in good health. The chain is assembled from TRBV7-2 and TRBJ2-7; the D gene identity is not certain. The CDR3 reads as follows: CASSLNSRYEQYF. The sequenced DNA: TGTGCCAGCAGCTTAAACAGCCGCTACGAGCAGTACTTC. Extended through the reference TRBV7-2 and TRBJ2-7 proteins, this CDR3 yields the full variable domain: GAGVSQSPSNKVTEKGKDVELRCDPISGHTALYWYRQSLGQGLEFLIYFQGNSAPDKSGLPSDRFSAERTGGSVSTLTIQRTQQEDSAVYLCASSLNSRYEQYFGPGTRLTVT.